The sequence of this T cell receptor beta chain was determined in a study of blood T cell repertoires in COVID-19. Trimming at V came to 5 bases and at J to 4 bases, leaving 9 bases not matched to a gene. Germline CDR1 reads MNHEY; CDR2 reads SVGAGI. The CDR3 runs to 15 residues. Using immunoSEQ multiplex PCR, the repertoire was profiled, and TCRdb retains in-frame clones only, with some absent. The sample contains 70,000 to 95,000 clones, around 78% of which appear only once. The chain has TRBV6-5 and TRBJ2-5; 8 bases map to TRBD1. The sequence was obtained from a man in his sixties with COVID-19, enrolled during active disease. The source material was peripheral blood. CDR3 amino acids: CASSRVRGQGETQYF. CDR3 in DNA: TGTGCCAGCAGTCGGGTCAGGGGGCAGGGAGAGACCCAGTACTTC.